Listed below are T cell receptor beta chains from one sample, sequenced in a study of T-cell reconstitution after alpha-beta-depleted transplantation in children. TCRdb re-derived calls from the PCR reads in MiXCR, one entry per CDR3 protein. The data hold approximately 250,000 distinct CDR3 sequences, with 20% to 30% observed a single time. The source was PBMCs, collected before TCRalphabeta/CD19-depleted stem cell transplant. These receptors came from a girl between 2 and 10 years old with Fanconi anemia, due to receive a stem cell transplant. CDR3s include the opening cysteine and the closing phenylalanine or tryptophan. The D gene is left open where the match is weak. Rows may omit the clone size; those that give it use once, few, many or a size class.

.	TRBV6-2/TRBV6-3	TRBJ2-6	15	.	TGTGCCAGCAGTTACTCGGGCTCTGGGGCCAACGTCCTGACTTTC	CASSYSGSGANVLTF
many	TRBV29-1	TRBJ2-1	14	TRBD2	TGCAGCGTTTCCCCTGGGGCGGGAGCAGTGGAGCAGTTCTTC	CSVSPGAGAVEQFF
.	TRBV5-1	TRBJ1-1	17	.	TGCGCCAGCAGCTTGGAGGGTAGGCCTAACATGAACACTGAAGCTTTCTTT	CASSLEGRPNMNTEAFF
few	TRBV20-1	TRBJ2-7	8	.	TGCAGTGCTGACGAGCAGTACTTC	CSADEQYF
.	TRBV7-6	TRBJ2-1	15	.	TGTGCCAGCAGCCACGGACTCATAAGCTACAATGAGCAGTTCTTC	CASSHGLISYNEQFF
few	TRBV7-9	TRBJ2-1	16	TRBD2	TGTGCCAGCAGCTCCGGGACTAGCGGGGGTTGGAATGAGCAGTTCTTC	CASSSGTSGGWNEQFF
few	TRBV6-2/TRBV6-3	TRBJ2-7	15	.	TGTGCCAGCATGGGTACACGCCCTAAGTTCGACGAGCAGTACTTC	CASMGTRPKFDEQYF
few	TRBV18	TRBJ2-3	17	.	TGTGCCAGCTCACCACCATTCCCCGGCCGTGGCACAGATACGCAGTATTTT	CASSPPFPGRGTDTQYF
many	TRBV25-1	TRBJ1-6	14	TRBD1	TGTGCCAGCAGTGACGCCGGGACAGGGCCACCCCTCCACTTT	CASSDAGTGPPLHF
.	TRBV3-1	TRBJ2-7	14	TRBD1	TGTGCCAGCAGCCATGTAGGACAGGGTGACGAGCAGTACTTC	CASSHVGQGDEQYF
many	TRBV20-1	TRBJ2-7	14	.	TGCAGTGCTAGAGTTAGCGATATACCCTACGAGCAGTACTTC	CSARVSDIPYEQYF
.	TRBV12-3/TRBV12-4	TRBJ1-2	12	.	TGTGCCAGCAGTTTCCCCGAGTATGGCTACACCTTC	CASSFPEYGYTF
.	TRBV18	TRBJ2-3	17	TRBD2	TGTGCCAGCTCACCACCGGTAGGACTAGCGCGCACAGATACGCAGTATTTT	CASSPPVGLARTDTQYF
many	TRBV20-1	TRBJ2-6	16	TRBD2	TGCAGTGCTAGACTAGCGGGAGGGCCTGGGGCCAACGTCCTGACTTTC	CSARLAGGPGANVLTF
.	TRBV20-1	TRBJ2-7	13	.	TGCAGTGCTAGAGGGGGGAGTGAATTCGAGCAGTACTTC	CSARGGSEFEQYF
.	TRBV9	TRBJ2-4	14	.	TGTGCCAGCAGCGTAGGTGATCTGAGGAACATTCAGTACTTC	CASSVGDLRNIQYF
many	TRBV29-1	TRBJ2-2	16	.	TGCAGCGTTGAAGATCCCGCAGGGGATCGCACCGGGGAGCTGTTTTTT	CSVEDPAGDRTGELFF
many	TRBV20-1	TRBJ2-7	14	.	TGCAGTGCTAGAGTCCCCATGGGGGCGGACGAGCAGTACTTC	CSARVPMGADEQYF
many	TRBV29-1	TRBJ1-2	12	.	TGCAGCGTGCCCGGGACGACTCATGGCTACACCTTC	CSVPGTTHGYTF
many	TRBV10-3	TRBJ2-5	15	.	TGTGCCATCAGTGAGTTGCTCGGGGAGCAAGAGACCCAGTACTTC	CAISELLGEQETQYF
many	TRBV6-5	TRBJ2-5	15	TRBD1	TGTGCCAGCAGTATAACAGGGGTGGGGCGAGAGACCCAGTACTTC	CASSITGVGRETQYF
many	TRBV12-3/TRBV12-4	TRBJ1-2	12	.	TGTGCCAGCAGACAGGACCCTTATGGCTACACCTTC	CASRQDPYGYTF
few	TRBV7-8	TRBJ1-2	12	.	TGTGCCAGCAGCGAAACAGGGATGGGCTACACCTTC	CASSETGMGYTF
many	TRBV20-1	TRBJ2-1	15	.	TGCAGTGCTGAACCCGCAGAGGGCGCCTACAATGAGCAGTTCTTC	CSAEPAEGAYNEQFF
many	TRBV29-1	TRBJ2-7	15	TRBD1	TGCAGCGTTGAAACCACCGGGACAGACTCCTACGAGCAGTACTTC	CSVETTGTDSYEQYF
.	TRBV28	TRBJ2-2	15	TRBD1	TGTGCCAGCAGTTCGATTGACAGGGGGACCGGGGAGCTGTTTTTT	CASSSIDRGTGELFF
.	TRBV20-1	TRBJ2-1	16	.	TGCAGTGCCACCGGTGGATCTAGTCGGATCGGTGGTGAGCAGTTCTTC	CSATGGSSRIGGEQFF
.	TRBV20-1	TRBJ2-1	14	TRBD2	TGCAGCGCACCAGGACTAGCGGTAGCTAATGAGCAGTTCTTC	CSAPGLAVANEQFF
.	TRBV28	TRBJ2-7	15	.	TGTGCCAGCAGTCCCCTAGCGGCAGGGGTGGACGAGCAGTACTTC	CASSPLAAGVDEQYF
many	TRBV7-2	TRBJ2-3	16	.	TGTGCCAGCAGCCAAGCCTGGGACACCTCCACAGATACGCAGTATTTT	CASSQAWDTSTDTQYF
few	TRBV25-1	TRBJ2-3	18	TRBD2	TGTGCCAGCAGTGGCCTCTCTACTAGCGGGTTAGTCACAGATACGCAGTATTTT	CASSGLSTSGLVTDTQYF
few	TRBV9	TRBJ2-7	13	.	TGTGCCAGCAGCGTAAAACCGGGTACCGAGCAGTACTTC	CASSVKPGTEQYF
.	TRBV24-1	TRBJ2-3	16	.	TGTGCCACCAGTGATTTTATGGGGGGCCTCACAGATACGCAGTATTTT	CATSDFMGGLTDTQYF
few	TRBV20-1	TRBJ2-1	17	TRBD2	TGCAGTGCTAGCCGACCCTCCGGACTAGCGGAGGACAATGAGCAGTTCTTC	CSASRPSGLAEDNEQFF
once	TRBV29-1	TRBJ1-2	15	.	TGCAGCGTCCACGCCCCAGAACAGGGTCTAGGACGCTACACCTTC	CSVHAPEQGLGRYTF
few	TRBV6-1	TRBJ2-6	17	.	TGTGCCAGCAGAGTCGAGGAAGTTACTCCTGGGGCCAACGTCCTGACTTTC	CASRVEEVTPGANVLTF